This T cell receptor (beta chain) came from a study of Ad26.COV2.S vaccination and SARS-CoV-2 variants (dated by TCRdb to about 2021). Study-level background: Donors in the vaccine arm were drawn from COV1001, a phase I-IIa trial of Ad26.COV2.S in healthy adults that was multicentre, randomized, double-blind and placebo-controlled. Trial participants were randomized into five groups of five, in which low-dose or high-dose Ad26.COV2.S was given once or twice, or placebo was given on both occasions. TCRbeta repertoire sequencing served as the tool for gauging how specific and how broad the SARS-CoV-2-reactive T cell receptors were following Ad26.COV2.S vaccination. Blinding of investigators to trial group allocation was maintained during experiments and outcome assessment. The TCR-sequenced set comprised around 30 samples: around 20 Ad26.COV2.S vaccine recipients, 5 placebo recipients and 8 SARS-CoV-2 convalescent individuals. Dosing of Ad26.COV2.S was intramuscular, at either 5x10^10 or 1x10^11 viral particles, delivered as one shot or as two shots spaced 56 days apart.

The investigation overall reported the following: It was noted by the authors that total T cell responses may have been underestimated by the TCR breadth and depth analyses. Substantial breadth of spike-specific CD8+ and CD4+ T cell responses was reported after vaccination. Vaccine and placebo recipients had similar non-spike TCR breadth, a finding consistent with the vaccine containing only spike. The study lacked the statistical power to compare responses across vaccine doses or regimens. Higher spike-specific TCR breadth was observed in Ad26.COV2.S recipients than in placebo recipients (P = 0.0014).

Sample treatment or condition, as interpreted from the label and publication: over 15 received Ad26.COV2.S at low or high dose, single or two shots; five or six received placebo; per-sample allocation not given. Repertoires of vaccine and placebo recipients were sequenced from samples taken on day 63 after the first injection. Between 29 July and 7 August 2020, Cohort 1b enrolled around 24 adults aged 18-55 years at one site in Boston, USA. As a vaccine, Ad26.COV2.S was a replication-incompetent adenovirus type 26 vector that expressed a prefusion-stabilized SARS-CoV-2 spike protein derived from the original Wuhan strain. A distance of 16 bases separates the germline ends of V and J, which lose 1 base and 9 bases respectively. The germline V gene provides CDR1 LGHNA and CDR2 YSLEER. The CDR3 spans 16 residues, from the cysteine through the phenylalanine. The retained sequence is limited to the CDR3, 48 bases, with the frame set at the first base.

Remarks on this clone: Its antigen specificity is not known. No base-level quality is on record; no much larger clone is a single base apart.

The immunoSEQ Assay was the method used to sequence TCRbeta CDR3 regions. After extraction, genomic DNA underwent amplification by bias-controlled multiplex PCR, followed by high-throughput sequencing. On the study's bioinformatics: Collapsing and filtering of sequences were performed to quantify the absolute abundance of each unique TCRbeta CDR3 region. T cell fraction was estimated by normalizing TCRbeta template counts to usable DNA, which was measured by amplifying reference genes present in all nucleated cells. Repertoire TCRs were annotated as SARS-CoV-2-specific by exact matching of V gene, CDR3 amino acid sequence and J gene to a known reactive TCR set. The reference SARS-CoV-2 TCR set was derived from MIRA and filtered for enrichment in COVID-19-positive ImmuneCODE repertoires, a step that removed public or cross-reactive TCRs. Drawing on the MIRA antigens, annotated TCRs were analysed further at the level of specific ORF or position within ORF. Depth was the summed frequency of annotated unique rearrangements, while breadth was defined as annotated unique rearrangements over total unique productive rearrangements. Two-sided Wilcoxon rank-sum tests were applied when comparing TCR breadth between groups. Drawn from immuneACCESS, this table holds only the in-frame rearrangements with V and J called that TCRdb kept. Clones are partly lost; checked studies trace under half to an unresolved V gene and leave the rest unexplained. D and trimming come from the DNA, and the V and J calls and clone size come from that table. This sample comprises about 350,000 clones, about 85% of them detected only once. The ten largest clones represent 5.5% to 7% of the sample.

Recombination connected TRBV4-3 to TRBJ1-6; possibly the D gene is TRBD1, per 5 matching bases. This specimen was peripheral blood, taken in a trial of Ad26.COV2.S vaccine versus placebo. The origin of this receptor is a person between 18 and 59 years old who received the Ad26.COV2.S COVID-19 vaccine or a placebo. The CDR3 here reads CASSQVSSSGISPLHF. At the DNA level, the sequence is TGCGCCAGCAGCCAAGTCAGCTCTTCAGGGATTTCACCCCTCCACTTT.